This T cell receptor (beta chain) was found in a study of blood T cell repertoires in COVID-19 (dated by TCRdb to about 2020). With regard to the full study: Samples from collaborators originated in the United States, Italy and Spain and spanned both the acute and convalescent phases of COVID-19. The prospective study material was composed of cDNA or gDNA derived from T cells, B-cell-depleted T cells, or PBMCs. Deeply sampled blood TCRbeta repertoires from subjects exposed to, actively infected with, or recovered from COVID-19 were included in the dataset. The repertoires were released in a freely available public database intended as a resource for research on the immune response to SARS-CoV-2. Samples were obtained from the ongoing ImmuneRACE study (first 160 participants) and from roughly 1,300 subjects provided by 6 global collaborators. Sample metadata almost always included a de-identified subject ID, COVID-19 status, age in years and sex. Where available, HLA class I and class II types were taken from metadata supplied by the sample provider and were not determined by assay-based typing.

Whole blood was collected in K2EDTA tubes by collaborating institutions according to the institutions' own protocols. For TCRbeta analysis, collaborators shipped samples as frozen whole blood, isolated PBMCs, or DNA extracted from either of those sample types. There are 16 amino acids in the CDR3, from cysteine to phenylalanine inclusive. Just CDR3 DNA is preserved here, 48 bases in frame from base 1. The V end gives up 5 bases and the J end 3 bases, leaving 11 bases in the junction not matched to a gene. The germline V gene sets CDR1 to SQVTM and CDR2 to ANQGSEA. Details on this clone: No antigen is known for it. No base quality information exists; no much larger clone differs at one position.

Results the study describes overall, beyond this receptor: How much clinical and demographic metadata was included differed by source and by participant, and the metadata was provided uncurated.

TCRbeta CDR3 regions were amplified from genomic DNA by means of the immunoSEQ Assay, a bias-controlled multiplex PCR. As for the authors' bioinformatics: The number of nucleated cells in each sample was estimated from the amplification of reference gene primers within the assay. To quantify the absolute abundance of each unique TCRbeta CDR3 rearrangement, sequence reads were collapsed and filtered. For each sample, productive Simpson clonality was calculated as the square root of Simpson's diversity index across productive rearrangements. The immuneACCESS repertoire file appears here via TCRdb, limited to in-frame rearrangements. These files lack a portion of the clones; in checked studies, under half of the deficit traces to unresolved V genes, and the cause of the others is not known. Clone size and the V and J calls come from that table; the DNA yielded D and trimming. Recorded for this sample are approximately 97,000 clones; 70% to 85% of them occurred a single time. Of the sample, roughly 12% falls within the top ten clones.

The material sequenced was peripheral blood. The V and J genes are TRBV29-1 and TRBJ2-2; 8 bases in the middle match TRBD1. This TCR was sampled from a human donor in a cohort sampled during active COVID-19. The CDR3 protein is CSVQTGTGYYTGELFF. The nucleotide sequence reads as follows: TGCAGCGTTCAGACCGGGACAGGCTATTACACCGGGGAGCTGTTTTTT.